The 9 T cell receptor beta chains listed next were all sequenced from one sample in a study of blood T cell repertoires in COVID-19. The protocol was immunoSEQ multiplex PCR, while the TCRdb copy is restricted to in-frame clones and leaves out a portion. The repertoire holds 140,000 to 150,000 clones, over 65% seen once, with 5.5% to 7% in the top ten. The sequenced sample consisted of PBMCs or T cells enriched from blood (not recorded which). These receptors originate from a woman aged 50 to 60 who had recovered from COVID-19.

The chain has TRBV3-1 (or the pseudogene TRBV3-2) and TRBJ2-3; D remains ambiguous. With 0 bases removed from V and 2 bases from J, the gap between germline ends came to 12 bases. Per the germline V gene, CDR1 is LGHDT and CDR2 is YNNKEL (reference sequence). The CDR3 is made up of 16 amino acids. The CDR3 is CASSQDWSTNTDTQYF. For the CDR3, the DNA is TGTGCCAGCAGCCAAGATTGGAGTACGAACACAGATACGCAGTATTTT.

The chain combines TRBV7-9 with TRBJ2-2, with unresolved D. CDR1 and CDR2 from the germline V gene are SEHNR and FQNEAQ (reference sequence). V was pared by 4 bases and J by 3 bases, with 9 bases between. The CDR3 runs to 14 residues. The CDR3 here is CASSSTPDTGELFF. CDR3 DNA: TGTGCCAGCAGCTCGACACCTGACACCGGGGAGCTGTTTTTT.

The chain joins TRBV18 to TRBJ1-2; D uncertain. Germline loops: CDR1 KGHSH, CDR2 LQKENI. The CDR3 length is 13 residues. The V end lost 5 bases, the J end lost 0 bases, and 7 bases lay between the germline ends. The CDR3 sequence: CASSGQANYGYTF. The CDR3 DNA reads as TGTGCCAGCTCAGGGCAAGCTAACTATGGCTACACCTTC.

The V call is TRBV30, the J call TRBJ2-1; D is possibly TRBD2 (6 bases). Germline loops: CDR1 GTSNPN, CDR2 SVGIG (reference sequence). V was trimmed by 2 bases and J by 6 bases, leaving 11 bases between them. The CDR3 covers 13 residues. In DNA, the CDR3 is TGTGCCTGGAGTAGGGACGGGAGCAATGAGCAGTTCTTC. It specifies CAWSRDGSNEQFF.

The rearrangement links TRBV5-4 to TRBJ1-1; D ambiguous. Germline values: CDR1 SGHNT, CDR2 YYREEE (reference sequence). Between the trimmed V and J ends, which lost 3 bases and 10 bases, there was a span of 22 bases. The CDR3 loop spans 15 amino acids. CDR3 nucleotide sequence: TGTGCCAGCAGCTCCGCAGGTGTTCGCGGGATGCGAGCTTTCTTT. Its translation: CASSSAGVRGMRAFF.

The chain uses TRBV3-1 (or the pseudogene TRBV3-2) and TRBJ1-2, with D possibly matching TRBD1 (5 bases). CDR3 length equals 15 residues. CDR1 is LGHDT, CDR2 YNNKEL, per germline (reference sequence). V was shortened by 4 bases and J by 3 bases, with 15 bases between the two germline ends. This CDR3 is CASSPRTTTDYGYTF. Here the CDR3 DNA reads TGTGCCAGCAGCCCCCGAACGACGACAGACTATGGCTACACCTTC.

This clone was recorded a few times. This chain's CDR3 is CASSPQGRVYEQYV. CDR3 coding DNA: TGTGCCAGCAGTCCTCAGGGCCGAGTCTACGAGCAGTACGTC. The rearrangement uses TRBV6-5 and TRBJ2-7; maybe TRBD1 (5 bases). The CDR3 extends over 14 amino acids. Germline V gene sequence: CDR1 MNHEY, CDR2 SVGAGI. V gave up 5 bases and J gave up 3 bases, with 14 bases separating them.

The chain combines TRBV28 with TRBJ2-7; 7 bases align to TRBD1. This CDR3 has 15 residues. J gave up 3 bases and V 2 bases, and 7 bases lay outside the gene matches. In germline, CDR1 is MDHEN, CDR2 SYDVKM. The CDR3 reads CASSLTSTGNYEQYF. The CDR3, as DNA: TGTGCCAGCAGTTTAACCTCGACAGGGAACTACGAGCAGTACTTC.

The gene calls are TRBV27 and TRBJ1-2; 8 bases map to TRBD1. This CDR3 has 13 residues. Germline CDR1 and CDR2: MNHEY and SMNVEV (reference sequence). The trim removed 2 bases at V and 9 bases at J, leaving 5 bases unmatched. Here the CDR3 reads CASSLQGAGSYTF. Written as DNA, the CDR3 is TGTGCCAGCAGTTTACAGGGGGCTGGGAGCTACACCTTC.